This T cell receptor (beta chain) stems from a study of vaccination and CD4 T cells after COVID-19. Overall study: Six male and four female convalescents took part, two of them Hispanic. Post-vaccination samples were procured at a median of approximately 72 days following dose two (range 14 to 241). Study outcomes and limitations: Spike mono-reactivity was the property of 304 of 307 vaccine-specific clones in convalescent patients.

The CDR3 sequence is 15 residues long. Germline loops: CDR1 SGHRS, CDR2 YFSETQ. J was trimmed by 4 bases and V by 0 bases; bases with no gene match: 2. The treatment denotes: roughly 10-day PBMC culture with coronavirus spike peptide pools or control peptides (ViraFEST assay). Before TCRs were sequenced, ViraFEST expanded antigen-specific T cells with peptide pools. This clonotype was counted once. What it binds is not known. Cultured CD4+ T cell DNA was sequenced using the Oncomine TCR Beta short-read assay. TCRdb ran MiXCR on the PCR reads and lists one entry per CDR3 protein. Of 13,000 or so distinct CDR3 sequences in the sample, under 60% were seen once.

The sample taken for sequencing was CD4+ T cells from blood, cultured in vitro. The chain employs TRBV5-1 and TRBJ1-5, with 9 nucleotides matching TRBD1. This receptor was identified in a human donor who had recovered from COVID-19. CDR3 coding DNA: TGCGCCAGCAGCTTGGATGGACAGGGGAATCAGCCCCAGCATTTT. Amino acid sequence: CASSLDGQGNQPQHF. Using reference TRBV5-1 and TRBJ1-5 for the parts outside the CDR3, the full variable domain is KAGVTQTPRYLIKTRGQQVTLSCSPISGHRSVSWYQQTPGQGLQFLFEYFSETQRNKGNFPGRFSGRQFSNSRSEMNVSTLELGDSALYLCASSLDGQGNQPQHFGDGTRLSIL.